One sample yielded the 14 T cell receptor beta chains listed below, sequenced in a study of CXCR3-negative and CXCR3-positive naive CD8 T cells. Each TRB cDNA library was prepared by 5' RACE (with UMI labels). TCRdb re-called the 5' RACE reads and shows each CDR3 protein once, DNA omitted. In all, the sample yields tens of thousands of distinct CDR3 sequences. Sample: naive CXCR3- CD8+ T cells from blood. The sample's subset: CD45RO-CCR7+CD27+CD95- naive CD8+ T cells lacking CXCR3 (TNR3-). The source is a human donor in good health. Some clones in this sample may be carry-over from other donors' samples.

This chain joins TRBV29-1 and TRBJ2-7; TCRdb gives TRBD2 as the D gene, but with no DNA this cannot be confirmed. Germline V gene sequence: CDR1 SQVTM, CDR2 ANQGSEA. The CDR3 is 12 residues long. This CDR3 reads CSFAGLYYEQYF.

The rearrangement joins TRBV29-1 to TRBJ2-7. The CDR3 sequence is 13 residues long. Germline CDR1 and CDR2: SQVTM and ANQGSEA. The CDR3 sequence: CSVEDSQSYEQYF.

V is TRBV9 and J is TRBJ2-1; TCRdb calls TRBD2, which cannot be checked without DNA. The CDR3 has 17 residues. Per germline, CDR1 SGDLS and CDR2 YYNGEE. The CDR3 is CASSYPLAGDGTNEQFF.

The rearrangement uses TRBV7-3 and TRBJ2-5; TCRdb proposes TRBD1, but this gene call is untestable without DNA. This CDR3 is built from 14 residues. CDR1 SGHTA and CDR2 FQGTGA come from the germline V gene. CDR3 sequence reads: CASSPTGGGETQYF.

The chain uses TRBV20-1 and TRBJ2-7; checking the TCRdb D call of TRBD2 is not possible without DNA. Germline values: CDR1 DFQATT, CDR2 SNEGSKA (reference sequence). The CDR3 is made up of 13 amino acids. CDR3 sequence: CSASPGLPLEQYF.

J is TRBJ2-7 and V is TRBV29-1; TCRdb's assignment of TRBD1 cannot be checked, as there is no DNA. The CDR3 runs to 14 residues. Germline V gene data show CDR1 as SQVTM and CDR2 as ANQGSEA. CDR3 loop: CSVEVEDRAYEQYF.

The V gene is TRBV20-1, the J gene TRBJ1-1. This CDR3 spans 11 amino acids. CDR1 is DFQATT, CDR2 SNEGSKA, per germline (reference sequence). The CDR3 here is CSAKQYTEAFF.

The chain is built from TRBV11-2 and TRBJ2-3; as DNA is missing, the TRBD2 call by TCRdb cannot be tested. Germline V CDR1 and CDR2: SGHAT, FQNNGV. The CDR3 loop spans 13 amino acids. This CDR3 is CASSSGLAGAQYF. The full variable domain, in which reference TRBV11-2 and TRBJ2-3 provide the parts outside the CDR3, is EAGVAQSPRYKIIEKRQSVAFWCNPISGHATLYWYQQILGQGPKLLIQFQNNGVVDDSQLPKDRFSAERLKGVDSTLKIQPAKLEDSAVYLCASSSGLAGAQYFGPGTRLTVL.

The chain employs TRBV4-2 and TRBJ2-4; absent DNA, TCRdb's TRBD1 call cannot be checked. The CDR3 is 11 residues long. Per the germline V gene, CDR1 is LGHNA and CDR2 is YNFKEQ. The CDR3 protein is CASSHPGRQYF.

The chain carries TRBV19 and TRBJ2-1; without DNA, the TCRdb call of TRBD2 cannot be checked. CDR3 length: 13 residues. Germline V gives CDR1 LNHDA, CDR2 SQIVND (reference sequence). This CDR3 is CASSGGGYNEQFF.

The V call is TRBV25-1, the J call TRBJ1-1. CDR3 length: 15 residues. Germline loops: CDR1 MGHDK, CDR2 SYGVNS. CDR3 protein: CASSGSPYMNTEAFF.

This chain uses TRBV20-1 with TRBJ1-1; TCRdb designates TRBD1, a call that cannot be tested without DNA. CDR3 length: 15 residues. Looked up from germline, CDR1 is DFQATT and CDR2 is SNEGSKA (reference sequence). The CDR3 here is CSARDLQGIGSEAFF.

The CDR3 protein is CASSDSTGSSYNEQFF. The V call is TRBV6-4, the J call TRBJ2-1. The CDR3 sequence is 16 residues long. The germline V gene has CDR1 MRHNA and CDR2 SNTAGT.

This chain's CDR3 is CSARGGGDFSWEQYF. The V and J genes are TRBV20-1 and TRBJ2-7; TCRdb designates TRBD2, a call that cannot be tested without DNA. Germline V lookup: CDR1 DFQATT, CDR2 SNEGSKA (reference sequence). This CDR3 comprises 15 residues.